This entry features one TCR beta chain sequence. TCRdb analysed the 5' RACE reads with MiXCR anew, one entry per CDR3 protein. The sample lists more than 300,000 distinct CDR3 sequences, about 10% seen once, with under 4% in the top ten. The sample comes from a study of T cells after yellow fever vaccination. This sequence originates from a man younger than 30 who received the YFV17D yellow fever vaccine. Here the sequenced sample was CD4+ T cells sorted from PBMCs, taken 45 days after the yellow fever booster vaccination.

CDR3 residues: CAITQSSGSGANVLTF. The CDR3 DNA reads TGTGCCATCACTCAATCCTCCGGATCTGGGGCCAACGTCCTGACTTTC. The chain recombines TRBV10-3 with TRBJ2-6, with no clear D. The CDR3 spans 16 residues. Germline V CDR1 and CDR2: ENHRY, SYGVKD. V was trimmed by 7 bases and J by 1 base, leaving 14 bases between them.